This entry concerns a single T cell receptor beta chain. PCR employed 60 Vbeta and 13 Jbeta primers. Assay: immunoSEQ multiplex PCR; the TCRdb copy retains only in-frame clones and omits some. The sample contains 100,000 to 120,000 clones, around 88% of which appear only once. This record belongs to a study of cytomegalovirus exposure and HLA in healthy donors. This CDR3 has 13 residues. Per germline, CDR1 ENHRY and CDR2 SYGVKD. V gave up 4 bases and J gave up 7 bases, with 13 bases separating them. Sequenced material: PBMCs. The gene calls are TRBV10-3 and TRBJ1-2; D is perhaps TRBD1 (5 bases). The receptor was derived from a man aged 40-49 years in good health and CMV-seronegative. The CDR3 DNA follows: TGTGCCATCAGTGTATCAACAAGGGGTGGCTACACCTTC. This codes for CAISVSTRGGYTF.